Following are 28 T cell receptor beta chains from one sample sequenced in a study of cytomegalovirus exposure and HLA in healthy donors. The primer mix had 60 Vbeta and 13 Jbeta primers. Generated by immunoSEQ multiplex PCR, the TCRdb table keeps only in-frame clones and is missing some. The sample holds over 150,000 clones, over 65% seen once. The specimen sequenced was PBMCs. The source is a woman aged 25-40 years in good health and CMV-seronegative.

The genes are TRBV19 and TRBJ2-2; the match to TRBD1 covers 9 bases. V gave up 7 bases and J gave up 6 bases; unmatched junction bases: 12. The CDR3 is made up of 16 amino acids. CDR1 is LNHDA, CDR2 SQIVND, per germline (reference sequence). The CDR3 nucleotides are TGTGCCAGTACCCCAACAGGGGGCGGCGGCGCCGGGGAGCTGTTTTTT. Its protein is CASTPTGGGGAGELFF.

Here the CDR3 DNA reads TGTGCCAGCAGCTTAGGCTGGACAGGGGGCGATACTCAGCCCCAGCATTTT. Translation: CASSLGWTGGDTQPQHF. The chain joins TRBV7-9 to TRBJ1-5, with 11 bases that match TRBD1. Germline CDR1 and CDR2: SEHNR and FQNEAQ (reference sequence). After removal of 1 base from V and 6 bases from J, the junction contained 8 bases not matched to a gene. The CDR3 has 17 amino acids. The full variable domain, with the rest looked up from reference TRBV7-9 and TRBJ1-5, is DTGVSQNPRHKITKRGQNVTFRCDPISEHNRLYWYRQTLGQGPEFLTYFQNEAQLEKSRLLSDRFSAERPKGSFSTLEIQRTEQGDSAMYLCASSLGWTGGDTQPQHFGDGTRLSIL.

The chain is built from TRBV9 and TRBJ1-2; D is undetermined. The CDR3 is made up of 17 amino acids. Germline lookup yields CDR1 SGDLS and CDR2 YYNGEE. Trimming pared 0 bases from V and 4 bases from J, leaving 19 bases between. The CDR3 spells CASSVGPDLKSGYGYTF. Here the CDR3 DNA reads TGTGCCAGCAGCGTAGGGCCCGATTTGAAGAGCGGCTATGGCTACACCTTC.

The chain uses TRBV7-2 and TRBJ1-5; no clear D. Trimming removed 3 bases from V and 7 bases from J, with 16 bases in between. This CDR3 comprises 15 residues. CDR1 is SGHTA and CDR2 is FQGNSA in the germline V gene. The CDR3 DNA follows: TGTGCCAGCAGCTTCAGGTTCGGGGTAAGACAGCCCCAGCATTTT. It is translated as CASSFRFGVRQPQHF. The whole variable domain, remainder taken from reference TRBV7-2 and TRBJ1-5, is GAGVSQSPSNKVTEKGKDVELRCDPISGHTALYWYRQSLGQGLEFLIYFQGNSAPDKSGLPSDRFSAERTGGSVSTLTIQRTQQEDSAVYLCASSFRFGVRQPQHFGDGTRLSIL.

The chain carries TRBV7-9 and TRBJ2-6, with D possibly being TRBD1 (6 bases). The CDR3 has 18 amino acids. Trimming pared 5 bases from V and 3 bases from J, leaving 20 bases between. Per the germline V gene, CDR1 is SEHNR and CDR2 is FQNEAQ (reference sequence). The CDR3 region is CASSESTGSPLGANVLTF. For the CDR3, the DNA is TGTGCCAGCAGCGAATCGACAGGATCGCCCCTTGGGGCCAACGTCCTGACTTTC. Combining the CDR3 with reference TRBV7-9 and TRBJ2-6 gives the whole variable domain DTGVSQNPRHKITKRGQNVTFRCDPISEHNRLYWYRQTLGQGPEFLTYFQNEAQLEKSRLLSDRFSAERPKGSFSTLEIQRTEQGDSAMYLCASSESTGSPLGANVLTFGAGSRLTVL.

V usage is TRBV19 and J usage is TRBJ2-1, with unresolved D. V lost 6 bases to trimming and J lost 6 bases, with 18 bases between them. This CDR3 region has 15 residues. CDR1 and CDR2 (germline): LNHDA, SQIVND (reference sequence). CDR3 nucleotides: TGTGCCAGTAGCCCCCCAAATGTTCTGAGCAATGAGCAGTTCTTC. This encodes CASSPPNVLSNEQFF.

The V and J genes are TRBV6-5 and TRBJ1-5, with D uncertain. V lost 5 bases, J lost 4 bases, and 12 bases lay in between. The CDR3 contains 14 residues. Germline CDR1 and CDR2: MNHEY and SVGAGI. CDR3 in amino acids: CASSPRWRNQPQHF. CDR3 nucleotide sequence: TGTGCCAGCAGTCCCCGTTGGAGAAATCAGCCCCAGCATTTT.

The rearrangement uses TRBV6-4 and TRBJ2-1, with 8 bases fitting TRBD2. The CDR3 loop spans 15 amino acids. After removal of 3 bases from V and 6 bases from J, the junction contained 7 bases not matched to a gene. CDR1 and CDR2 (germline): MRHNA, SNTAGT. The CDR3 spells CASSEEAGGANEQFF. CDR3 in DNA: TGTGCCAGCAGTGAAGAGGCGGGAGGCGCCAATGAGCAGTTCTTC.

The count of this clone is one. In DNA form, the CDR3 reads TGTGCCAGCAGGGCGGGGGACTCCTACAATGAGCAGTTCTTC. Its translation is CASRAGDSYNEQFF. The J gene is TRBJ2-1, the V gene TRBV6-1; 7 bases map to TRBD2. V lost 6 bases to trimming and J lost 0 bases; unmatched junction nucleotides: 2. The CDR3 loop spans 14 amino acids. Germline-derived CDR1 and CDR2 are MNHNS and SASEGT.

V is TRBV5-1 and J is TRBJ1-3; D gene unclear. Germline assignment: CDR1 SGHRS and CDR2 YFSETQ. The ends were cut back, 7 bases at V and 2 bases at J, with 10 bases in the middle. The CDR3 has 13 amino acids. Written as DNA, the CDR3 is TGCGCCAGCCGGGGAGAAACTGGAAACACCATATATTTT. This sequence encodes CASRGETGNTIYF. Supplemented by reference TRBV5-1 and TRBJ1-3, the full variable domain reads KAGVTQTPRYLIKTRGQQVTLSCSPISGHRSVSWYQQTPGQGLQFLFEYFSETQRNKGNFPGRFSGRQFSNSRSEMNVSTLELGDSALYLCASRGETGNTIYFGEGSWLTVV.

The chain joins TRBV5-5 to TRBJ2-1, with D maybe TRBD2 (5 bases). The CDR3 is 17 residues long. Germline V CDR1 and CDR2: SGHKS, YYEKEE (reference sequence). The V end was cut by 6 bases, the J end by 4 bases, with 23 bases between. The CDR3 DNA follows: TGTGCCAGCATCCACTACACCCGGGAAATGAAGTACAATGAGCAGTTCTTC. Its translation is CASIHYTREMKYNEQFF.

The rearrangement links TRBV15 to TRBJ2-1; the match to TRBD1 covers 10 bases. The germline CDR1 and CDR2 sequences are LNHNV and YYDKDF (reference sequence). This CDR3 has 16 residues. Trimming at V came to 3 bases and at J to 3 bases, leaving 5 bases not matched to a gene. The CDR3 nucleotides read TGTGCCACCAGCAGGGAAGGGACAGGGGTCTACAATGAGCAGTTCTTC. It codes for CATSREGTGVYNEQFF. Filled out from reference TRBV15 and TRBJ2-1, the complete variable domain reads DAMVIQNPRYQVTQFGKPVTLSCSQTLNHNVMYWYQQKSSQAPKLLFHYYDKDFNNEADTPDNFQSRRPNTSFCFLDIRSPGLGDTAMYLCATSREGTGVYNEQFFGPGTRLTVL.

J is TRBJ1-1 and V is TRBV5-4; D gene ambiguous. This CDR3 has 15 residues. The V end lost 1 base, the J end lost 1 base, and 11 bases lay between the germline ends. CDR1 and CDR2 from the germline V gene are SGHNT and YYREEE (reference sequence). The CDR3 sequence: CASSLRPRENTEAFF. CDR3 bases: TGTGCCAGCAGCTTGAGGCCCCGGGAGAACACTGAAGCTTTCTTT.

This clone was observed a handful of times. V gene TRBV5-4 combines with J gene TRBJ1-2, with 10 bases matching TRBD1. Germline V gene sequence: CDR1 SGHNT, CDR2 YYREEE (reference sequence). This CDR3 is 18 amino acids long. The trim removed 4 bases at V and 5 bases at J, leaving 17 bases unmatched. CDR3 residues: CASSRREDRGGWRYGYTF. CDR3 coding DNA: TGTGCCAGCAGCCGCCGAGAGGACAGGGGGGGATGGAGATATGGCTACACCTTC.

The chain is built from TRBV5-5 and TRBJ1-5; no clear D gene. This CDR3 comprises 13 residues. The germline V gene has CDR1 SGHKS and CDR2 YYEKEE (reference sequence). V lost 4 bases, J lost 6 bases, and 11 bases lay in between. The CDR3 bases are TGTGCCAGCAGCGCATCGTGGCCTCAGCCCCAGCATTTT. Translating it yields CASSASWPQPQHF.

The J gene is TRBJ1-2, the V gene TRBV30; no firm D call. V lost 4 bases and J lost 3, with 6 bases in between. CDR1 and CDR2 from the germline V gene are GTSNPN and SVGIG (reference sequence). CDR3 length: 11 amino acids. The CDR3 spells CAWTGYYGYTF. The CDR3 coding sequence is TGTGCCTGGACCGGGTACTATGGCTACACCTTC. Using reference TRBV30 and TRBJ1-2 for the parts outside the CDR3, the full variable domain is SQTIHQWPATLVQPVGSPLSLECTVEGTSNPNLYWYRQAAGRGLQLLFYSVGIGQISSEVPQNLSASRPQDRQFILSSKKLLLSDSGFYLCAWTGYYGYTFGSGTRLTVV.

The chain carries TRBV5-4 and TRBJ2-7; TRBD1 aligns across 9 bases. Germline V gene sequence: CDR1 SGHNT, CDR2 YYREEE (reference sequence). CDR3 length: 15 amino acids. V lost 3 bases to trimming and J lost 1 base; unmatched junction nucleotides: 5. As DNA, the CDR3 is TGTGCCAGCAGCTCTAGACAGGGGGATTCCTACGAGCAGTACTTC. Its protein is CASSSRQGDSYEQYF.

The V and J genes are TRBV4-1 and TRBJ1-1, with D maybe TRBD1 (6 bases). V lost 2 bases, J lost 7 bases, and 14 bases lay in between. Looked up from germline, CDR1 is MGHRA and CDR2 is YSYEKL. CDR3 length equals 14 residues. The CDR3 sequence: CASSQPTGMDEAFF. DNA for the CDR3: TGCGCCAGCAGCCAACCAACAGGGATGGATGAAGCTTTCTTT.

The chain combines TRBV7-9 with TRBJ1-1; D possibly corresponds to TRBD1 (5 bases). The CDR3 sequence is 15 residues long. In germline, CDR1 is SEHNR, CDR2 FQNEAQ (reference sequence). Trimming removed 1 base from V and 7 bases from J, with 16 bases in between. The DNA of the CDR3 is TGTGCCAGCAGCTTAGAGAGGCGGCAGGGAATTGAAGCTTTCTTT. Translated: CASSLERRQGIEAFF.

This clone was detected a few times. J is TRBJ2-2 and V is TRBV5-1, with D hard to call. Trimming left V 0 bases short and J 1 base short, with 4 bases between. CDR1 and CDR2 from the germline V gene are SGHRS and YFSETQ. This CDR3 contains 14 residues. This CDR3 is CASSLDGNTGELFF. The CDR3 DNA reads TGCGCCAGCAGCTTGGACGGGAACACCGGGGAGCTGTTTTTT.

The chain carries TRBV21-1 and TRBJ2-2; the listed D gene, TRBD1, was not tested against the DNA. TRBV21-1 is a pseudogene. The CDR3 is 16 amino acids. CDR3 in amino acids: CASSSRDRVDTGELLF. For the CDR3, the DNA is TGTGCCAGCAGCAGCCGGGACAGGGTTGACACCGGGGAGCTGCTTTTT.

This chain connects TRBV4-1 to TRBJ2-7, with TRBD1 matching over 12 bases. After removal of 6 bases from V and 4 bases from J, the junction contained 7 bases not matched to a gene. The germline V gene has CDR1 MGHRA and CDR2 YSYEKL. The CDR3 extends over 15 amino acids. CDR3 coding DNA: TGCGCCAGCAGACGCGGGACAGGGGGCGAATACGAGCAGTACTTC. Its protein is CASRRGTGGEYEQYF.

The chain has TRBV5-4 and TRBJ1-2, with 7 bases aligning to TRBD1. Germline CDR1 and CDR2: SGHNT and YYREEE (reference sequence). J was trimmed by 3 bases and V by 5 bases; bases with no gene match: 7. This CDR3 comprises 14 residues. The CDR3 DNA reads TGTGCCAGCAGACGTACAGGGGTTGACTATGGCTACACCTTC. Translating it yields CASRRTGVDYGYTF.

This chain uses TRBV2 with TRBJ1-2; no definite D call. CDR1 SNHLY and CDR2 FYNNEI come from the germline V gene. V lost 2 bases and J lost 4, with 8 bases in between. There are 13 residues in the CDR3. Written as DNA, the CDR3 is TGTGCCAGCAGTGAAATCGGCGGCTATGGCTACACCTTC. Amino acid sequence: CASSEIGGYGYTF.

This chain links TRBV7-8 with TRBJ2-3; possibly TRBD2 for D (6 bases). The germline V gene encodes CDR1 SGHVS and CDR2 FQNEAQ. V shed 5 bases and J shed 0 bases, with 15 bases lying between them. This CDR3 has 16 residues. The CDR3 loop is CASSPASDSSTDTQYF. CDR3 nucleotide sequence: TGTGCCAGCAGCCCGGCTAGCGACTCTAGCACAGATACGCAGTATTTT.

V usage is TRBV5-6 and J usage is TRBJ2-3, with a weak D call TRBD1 (5 bases). Germline CDR1 is SGHDT and CDR2 is YYEEEE. CDR3 length: 13 amino acids. V gave up 4 bases and J gave up 3 bases, with 9 bases separating them. As DNA, the CDR3 is TGTGCCAGCAGCATACGACAGACAGATACGCAGTATTTT. It translates to CASSIRQTDTQYF.

This chain joins TRBV2 and TRBJ1-1; no firm D call. Germline V gene sequence: CDR1 SNHLY, CDR2 FYNNEI. Trimming shortened V by 4 bases and J by 3 bases, and 9 bases separated the two germline ends. The CDR3 extends over 13 amino acids. The CDR3 coding sequence is TGTGCCAGCAGTGCTTCAGGTTACACTGAAGCTTTCTTT. This codes for CASSASGYTEAFF. Complete variable domain (other parts from reference TRBV2 and TRBJ1-1): EPEVTQTPSHQVTQMGQEVILRCVPISNHLYFYWYRQILGQKVEFLVSFYNNEISEKSEIFDDQFSVERPDGSNFTLKIRSTKLEDSAMYFCASSASGYTEAFFGQGTRLTVV.

The chain links TRBV20-1 to TRBJ2-7; D call uncertain. In germline, CDR1 is DFQATT, CDR2 SNEGSKA (reference sequence). V gave up 6 bases and J gave up 3 bases, with 9 bases separating them. CDR3 length: 11 residues. CDR3: CSASPGYEQYF. DNA for the CDR3: TGCAGTGCCTCGCCGGGCTACGAGCAGTACTTC.